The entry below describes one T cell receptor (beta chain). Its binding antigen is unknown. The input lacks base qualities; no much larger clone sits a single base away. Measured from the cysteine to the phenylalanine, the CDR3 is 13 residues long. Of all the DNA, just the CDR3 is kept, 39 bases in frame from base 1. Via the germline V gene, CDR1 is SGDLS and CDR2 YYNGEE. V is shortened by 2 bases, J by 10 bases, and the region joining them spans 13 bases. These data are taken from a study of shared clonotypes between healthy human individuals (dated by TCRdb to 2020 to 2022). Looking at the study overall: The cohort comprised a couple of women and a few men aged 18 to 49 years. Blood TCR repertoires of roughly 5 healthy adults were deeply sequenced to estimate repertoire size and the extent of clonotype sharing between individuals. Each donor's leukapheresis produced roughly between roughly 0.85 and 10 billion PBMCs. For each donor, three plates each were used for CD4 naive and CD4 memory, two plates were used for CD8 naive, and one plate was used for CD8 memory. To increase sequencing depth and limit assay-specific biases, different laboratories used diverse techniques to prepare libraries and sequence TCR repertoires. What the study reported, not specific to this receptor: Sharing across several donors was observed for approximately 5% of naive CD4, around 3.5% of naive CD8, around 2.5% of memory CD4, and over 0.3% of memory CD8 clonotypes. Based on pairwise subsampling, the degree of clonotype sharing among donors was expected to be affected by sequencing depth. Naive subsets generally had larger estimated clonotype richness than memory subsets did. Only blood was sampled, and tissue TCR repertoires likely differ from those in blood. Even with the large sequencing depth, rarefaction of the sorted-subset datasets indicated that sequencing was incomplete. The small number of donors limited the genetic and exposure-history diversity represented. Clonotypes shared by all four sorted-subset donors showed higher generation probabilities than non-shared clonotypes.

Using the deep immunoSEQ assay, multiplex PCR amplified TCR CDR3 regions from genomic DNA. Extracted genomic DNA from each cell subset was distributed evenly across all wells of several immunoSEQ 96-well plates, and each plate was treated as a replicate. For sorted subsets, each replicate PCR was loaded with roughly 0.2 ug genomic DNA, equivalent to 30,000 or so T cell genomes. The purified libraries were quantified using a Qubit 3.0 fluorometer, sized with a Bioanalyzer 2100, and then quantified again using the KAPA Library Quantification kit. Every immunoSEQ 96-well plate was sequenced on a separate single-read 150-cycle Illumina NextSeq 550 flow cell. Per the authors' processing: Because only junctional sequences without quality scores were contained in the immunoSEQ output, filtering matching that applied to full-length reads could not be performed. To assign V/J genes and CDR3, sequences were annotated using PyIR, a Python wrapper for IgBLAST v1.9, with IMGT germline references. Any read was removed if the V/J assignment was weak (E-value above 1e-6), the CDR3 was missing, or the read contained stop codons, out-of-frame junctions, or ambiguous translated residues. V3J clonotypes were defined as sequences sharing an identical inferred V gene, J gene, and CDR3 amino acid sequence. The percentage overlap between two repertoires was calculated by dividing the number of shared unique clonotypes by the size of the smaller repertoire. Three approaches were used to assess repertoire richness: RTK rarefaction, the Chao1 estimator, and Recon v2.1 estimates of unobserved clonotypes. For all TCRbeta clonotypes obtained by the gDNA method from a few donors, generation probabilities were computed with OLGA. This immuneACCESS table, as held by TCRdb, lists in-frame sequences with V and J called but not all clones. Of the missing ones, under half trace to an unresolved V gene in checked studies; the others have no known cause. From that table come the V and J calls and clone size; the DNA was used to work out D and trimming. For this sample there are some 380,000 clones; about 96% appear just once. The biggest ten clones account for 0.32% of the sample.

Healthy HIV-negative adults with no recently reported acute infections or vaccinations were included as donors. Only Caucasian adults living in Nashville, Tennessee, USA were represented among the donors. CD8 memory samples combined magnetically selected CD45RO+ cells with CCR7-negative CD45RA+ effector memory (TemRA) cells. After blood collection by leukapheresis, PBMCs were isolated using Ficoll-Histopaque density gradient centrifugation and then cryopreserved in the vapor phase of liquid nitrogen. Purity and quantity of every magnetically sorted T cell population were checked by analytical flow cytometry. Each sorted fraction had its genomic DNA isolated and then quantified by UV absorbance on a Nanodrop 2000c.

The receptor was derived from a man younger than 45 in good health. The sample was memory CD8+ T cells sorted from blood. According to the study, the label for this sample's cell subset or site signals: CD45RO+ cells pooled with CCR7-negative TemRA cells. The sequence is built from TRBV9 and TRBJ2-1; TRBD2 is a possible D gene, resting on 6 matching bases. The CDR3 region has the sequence CASSVGVTSEQFF. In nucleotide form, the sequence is TGTGCCAGCAGCGTTGGGGTAACTAGCGAGCAGTTCTTC.